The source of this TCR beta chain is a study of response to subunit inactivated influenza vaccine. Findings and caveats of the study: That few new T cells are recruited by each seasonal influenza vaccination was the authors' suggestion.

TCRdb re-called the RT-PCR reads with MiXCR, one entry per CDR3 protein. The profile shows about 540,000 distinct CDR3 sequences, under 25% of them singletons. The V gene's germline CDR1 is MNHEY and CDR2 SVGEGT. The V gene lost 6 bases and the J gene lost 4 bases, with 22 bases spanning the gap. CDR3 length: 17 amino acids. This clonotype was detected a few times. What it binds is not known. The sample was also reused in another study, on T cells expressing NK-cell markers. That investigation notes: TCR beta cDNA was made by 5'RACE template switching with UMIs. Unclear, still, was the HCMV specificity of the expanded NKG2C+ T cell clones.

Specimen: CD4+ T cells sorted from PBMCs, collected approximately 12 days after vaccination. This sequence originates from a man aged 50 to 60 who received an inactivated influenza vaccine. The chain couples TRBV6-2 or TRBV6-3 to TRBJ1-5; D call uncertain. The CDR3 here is CASSPGYDGPANQPQHF. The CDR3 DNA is TGTGCCAGCAGCCCGGGATACGACGGCCCAGCTAATCAGCCCCAGCATTTT.